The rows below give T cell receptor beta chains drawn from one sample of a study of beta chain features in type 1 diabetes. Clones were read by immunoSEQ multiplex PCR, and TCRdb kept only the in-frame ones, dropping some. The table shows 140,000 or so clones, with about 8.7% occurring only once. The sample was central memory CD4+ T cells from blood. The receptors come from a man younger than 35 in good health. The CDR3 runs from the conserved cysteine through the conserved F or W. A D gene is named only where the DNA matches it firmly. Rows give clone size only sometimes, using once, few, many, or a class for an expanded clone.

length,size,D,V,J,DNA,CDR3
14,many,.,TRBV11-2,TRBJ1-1,TGTGCCAGCACCCGGACATCCGTCAACACTGAAGCTTTCTTT,CASTRTSVNTEAFF
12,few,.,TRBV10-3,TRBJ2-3,TGTGCCTTTCGTGGCTCCACAGATACGCAGTATTTT,CAFRGSTDTQYF
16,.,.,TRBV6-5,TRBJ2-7,TGTGCCAGCAGTTACTCGTTTAGTGGGGCCAAAACGGGGCAGTACTTC,CASSYSFSGAKTGQYF
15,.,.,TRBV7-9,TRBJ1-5,TGTGCCAGCAGCTTAGCGCGCAAAGACAATCAGCCCCAGCATTTT,CASSLARKDNQPQHF
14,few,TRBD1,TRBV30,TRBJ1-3,TGTGCCTGGATGCAGGGACAGGGGGTAAACACCATATATTTT,CAWMQGQGVNTIYF
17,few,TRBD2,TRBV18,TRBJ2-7,TGTGCCAGCTCACCACCGTCGACTAGCGGGGGGTGGGACGAGCAGTACTTC,CASSPPSTSGGWDEQYF
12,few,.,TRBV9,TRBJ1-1,TGTGCCAGCACCGAGAGCGACACTGAAGCTTTCTTT,CASTESDTEAFF
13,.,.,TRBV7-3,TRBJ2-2,TGTGCCAGCAGCTTCAGGGGCACCGGGGAGCTGTTTTTT,CASSFRGTGELFF
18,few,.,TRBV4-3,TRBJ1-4,TGCGCCAGCAGCCAAGAATCGTCTCCAGGGTTCCCCAATGAAAAACTGTTTTTT,CASSQESSPGFPNEKLFF
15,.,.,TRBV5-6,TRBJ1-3,TGTGCCAGCAGCTTGGTCAGTCTCTCTGGAAACACCATATATTTT,CASSLVSLSGNTIYF
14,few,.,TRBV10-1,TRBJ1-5,TGCGCCAGCAGTGATGGAGGGAGCAATCAGCCCCAGCATTTT,CASSDGGSNQPQHF
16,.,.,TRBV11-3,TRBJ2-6,TGTGCCAGCAGCTTAGGAGGGAGTTCTGGGGCCAACGTCCTGACTTTC,CASSLGGSSGANVLTF
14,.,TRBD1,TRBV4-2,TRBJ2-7,TGTGCCAGCAACCCAGGACAGGGGATGTACGAGCAGTACTTC,CASNPGQGMYEQYF
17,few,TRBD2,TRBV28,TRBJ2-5,TGTGCCAGCAGTTTAGGACTAGCTCAGGCGTTTAGGGAGACCCAGTACTTC,CASSLGLAQAFRETQYF
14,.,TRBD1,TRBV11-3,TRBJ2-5,TGTGCCAGCAGCCCCACAGGGGCGCCGGAGACCCAGTACTTC,CASSPTGAPETQYF
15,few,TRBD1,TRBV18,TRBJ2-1,TGTGCCAGCTCCCTCGGGACAGGGGGTTGGAATGAGCAGTTCTTC,CASSLGTGGWNEQFF
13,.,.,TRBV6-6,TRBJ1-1,TGTGCCAGCAGTTACAGGGGAAAAACTGAAGCTTTCTTT,CASSYRGKTEAFF
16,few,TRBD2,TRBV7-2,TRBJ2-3,TGTGCCAGCAGCTTAGACGGGGGGGTACATCCAGATACGCAGTATTTT,CASSLDGGVHPDTQYF
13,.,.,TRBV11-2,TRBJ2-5,TGTGCCAGCAGCCAACAGGGTGAAGAGACCCAGTACTTC,CASSQQGEETQYF
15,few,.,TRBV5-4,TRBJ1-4,TGTGCCAGCAGCTTGGGTCGCGCGGCTAATGAAAAACTGTTTTTT,CASSLGRAANEKLFF
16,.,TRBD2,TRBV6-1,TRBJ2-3,TGTGCCAGCAGTGAAGTCTTGCGGGGGGGCCGAGATACGCAGTATTTT,CASSEVLRGGRDTQYF
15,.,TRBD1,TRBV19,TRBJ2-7,TGTGCCAGTAGTTACAGCCAGGGGGCGCTACGCGAGCAGTACTTC,CASSYSQGALREQYF
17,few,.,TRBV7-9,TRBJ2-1,TGTGCCAGCAGCTTAGGTCACGGTACCCCCTCCTACAATGAGCAGTTCTTC,CASSLGHGTPSYNEQFF
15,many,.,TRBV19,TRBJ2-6,TGTGCCAGTCAGGATCGCATCTCTGGGGCCAACGTCCTGACTTTC,CASQDRISGANVLTF
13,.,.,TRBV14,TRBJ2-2,TGTGCCAGCAGACAACAGGGAACCGGGGAGCTGTTTTTT,CASRQQGTGELFF
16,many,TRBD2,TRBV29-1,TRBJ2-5,TGCAGCGTTGAAGATCGATCGGCTAGCGGGAAAGAGACCCAGTACTTC,CSVEDRSASGKETQYF
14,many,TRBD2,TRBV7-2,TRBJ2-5,TGTGCCAGCAGCCCCGGGACTAGCGTTCAGACCCAGTACTTC,CASSPGTSVQTQYF
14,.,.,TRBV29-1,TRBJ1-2,TGCAGCGTTGAAGACGGAGCGGGGAACTATGGCTACACCTTC,CSVEDGAGNYGYTF
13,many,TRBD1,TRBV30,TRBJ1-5,TGTGCCTGGAGTACGACAGGGGGACAGCCCCAGCATTTT,CAWSTTGGQPQHF
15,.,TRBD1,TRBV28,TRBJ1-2,TGTGCCAGCAGTCCAGCAAGGGGGCTAGCGAAGGGCTACACCTTC,CASSPARGLAKGYTF